The 13 T cell receptor beta chains below all came from one sample that was sequenced in a study of cytomegalovirus exposure and HLA in healthy donors. Clones were read by immunoSEQ multiplex PCR, and TCRdb kept only the in-frame ones, dropping some. The sample lists some 99,000 clones, roughly 90% occurring once. Sequenced sample: PBMCs. The receptors originated from a woman between 18 and 30 years old in good health and CMV-seronegative.

The chain recombines TRBV29-1 with TRBJ2-6, with 8 bases matching TRBD1. There are 17 residues in the CDR3. Germline CDR1 SQVTM, CDR2 ANQGSEA. V shed 7 bases, J shed 0 bases, and the junction held 11 bases outside the gene matches. CDR3 in amino acids: CSAETWDRSSGANVLTF. The CDR3 DNA reads TGCAGCGCCGAAACCTGGGACAGGTCCTCTGGGGCCAACGTCCTGACTTTC.

Points on this clone: Mismatch with germline at one junction end may stem from a read error. The chain employs TRBV28 and TRBJ2-7, with 8 positions matching TRBD1. Germline values: CDR1 MDHEN, CDR2 SYDVKM. The CDR3 runs 12 residues. CDR3 in amino acids: CASSFPGQALQF. In nucleotides, the CDR3 is TGTGCCAGCAGTTTTCCGGGACAGGCCCTACAGTTC.

The chain's CDR3 is CASSPYTGGAGNYGYTF. The CDR3 DNA reads as TGTGCCAGCAGCCCTTATACAGGGGGCGCAGGAAACTATGGCTACACCTTC. This chain uses TRBV7-2 with TRBJ1-2, with 9 bases identical to TRBD1. V dropped 5 bases and J dropped 2; count of bases not matched to a gene: 12. The germline CDR1 and CDR2 sequences are SGHTA and FQGNSA. CDR3 length: 17 amino acids.

This clone was observed a single time. This chain uses TRBV6-5 with TRBJ2-2, with D possibly being TRBD1 (6 bases). The CDR3 totals 15 residues. The V end was cut by 8 bases, the J end by 4 bases, with 17 bases between. In germline, CDR1 is MNHEY, CDR2 SVGAGI. CDR3 DNA sequence: TGTGCCAGCCAAGGGACACCCACCCTCACCGGGGAGCTGTTTTTT. Encoded protein: CASQGTPTLTGELFF.

The chain links TRBV9 to TRBJ2-3; D uncertain. Germline V gene data show CDR1 as SGDLS and CDR2 as YYNGEE. The CDR3 sequence is 15 residues long. V lost 3 bases and J 0 bases, leaving 11 bases between the germline ends. The CDR3 DNA reads as TGTGCCAGCAGCGACTCGGTCGGGAGCACAGATACGCAGTATTTT. Amino acids: CASSDSVGSTDTQYF.

The gene calls are TRBV28 and TRBJ2-7; D possibly corresponds to TRBD2 (5 bases). The ends were cut back, 3 bases at V and 3 bases at J, with 9 bases in the middle. The germline V gene encodes CDR1 MDHEN and CDR2 SYDVKM. This CDR3 region has 13 residues. The CDR3 here is CASSLAGYYEQYF. The DNA for the CDR3 is TGTGCCAGCAGTTTGGCGGGTTACTACGAGCAGTACTTC.

This chain uses TRBV7-6 with TRBJ1-1; maybe TRBD1 (5 bases). Germline CDR1 is SGHVS and CDR2 is FNYEAQ. The CDR3 consists of 15 residues. V lost 1 base and J 3 bases, leaving 12 bases between the germline ends. CDR3 sequence reads: CASSLDAGTYTEAFF. The CDR3 nucleotides are TGTGCCAGCAGCTTAGATGCCGGGACTTACACTGAAGCTTTCTTT.

V and J are TRBV30 and TRBJ2-4, with a possible D match to TRBD2 (6 bases). CDR1 and CDR2 (germline): GTSNPN, SVGIG (reference sequence). V dropped 1 base and J dropped 1 base, with 14 bases sitting between them. The length of the CDR3 is 16 residues. The chain's CDR3 is CAWSGRREDAKNIQYF. The DNA of the CDR3 is TGTGCCTGGAGTGGGCGGAGGGAGGATGCCAAAAACATTCAGTACTTC.

This clone was seen just once. The chain carries TRBV2 and TRBJ2-5, with D possibly being TRBD2 (5 bases). The CDR3 extends over 13 amino acids. V shed 4 bases and J shed 5 bases, with 11 bases lying between them. In germline, CDR1 is SNHLY, CDR2 FYNNEI. CDR3 in DNA: TGTGCCAGCAGTGCCCGGGGATGGGAGACCCAGTACTTC. Its protein is CASSARGWETQYF.

The rearrangement joins TRBV14 to TRBJ1-3; D not resolved. The CDR3 extends over 16 amino acids. Trimming pared 4 bases from V and 0 bases from J, leaving 13 bases between. Germline CDR1 and CDR2: SGHDN and FVKESK. In DNA, the CDR3 is TGTGCCAGCAGCCTACCCGGGAGTTACTCTGGAAACACCATATATTTT. Translated, it gives CASSLPGSYSGNTIYF.

The count of this clone is one. The J gene is TRBJ1-5, the V gene TRBV30, with D unresolved. CDR3 length: 13 residues. Trimming pared 0 bases from V and 6 bases from J, leaving 9 bases between. From germline, CDR1 is GTSNPN and CDR2 SVGIG (reference sequence). The CDR3 DNA is TGTGCCTGGAGTGTAAGTAGCGGTCAGCCCCAGCATTTT. Protein product: CAWSVSSGQPQHF.

This clone showed up just once. The CDR3 loop is CASSLAMSGANVLTF. The CDR3 DNA follows: TGTGCCAGCAGCTTGGCCATGTCTGGGGCCAACGTCCTGACTTTC. The J gene is TRBJ2-6, the V gene TRBV11-1; D call uncertain. The CDR3 is 15 amino acids. The V end lost 3 bases, the J end lost 1 base, and 7 bases lay between the germline ends. The germline gives CDR1 SGHAT, CDR2 FQDESV (reference sequence).

This clone was seen only once. This sequence joins TRBV10-3 and TRBJ2-1, with a weak D call TRBD2 (5 bases). Per germline, CDR1 ENHRY and CDR2 SYGVKD. The CDR3 has 15 residues. V was trimmed by 0 bases and J by 0 bases, leaving 6 bases between them. The CDR3 region has the DNA TGTGCCATCAGTGAGTCGAGGGACTCCTACAATGAGCAGTTCTTC. Its protein product is CAISESRDSYNEQFF.